These 10 T cell receptor beta chains share one sample of origin, sequenced in a study of shared clonotypes between healthy human individuals. Produced via immunoSEQ multiplex PCR; TCRdb's table is partial and in-frame only. The table has about 2.3 million clones, around 90% seen once. The sequenced sample consisted of naive CD4+ T cells from PBMCs. Subset defined: CD45RA+ positively selected. These receptors were collected from a man between 18 and 29 years old in good health. Some clones in this sample may be carry-over from other donors' samples.

The CDR3 DNA is TGTGCCAGCAGCTTAGACCAACGAGGCTATGGCTACACCTTC. Protein: CASSLDQRGYGYTF. The chain has TRBV5-6 and TRBJ1-2; D is unresolved. This CDR3 spans 14 amino acids. V was shortened by 2 bases and J by 4 bases, with 12 bases between the two germline ends. CDR1 and CDR2 (germline): SGHDT, YYEEEE.

This rearrangement joins TRBV9 to TRBJ2-1; D perhaps matches TRBD1 (6 bases). The germline CDR1 and CDR2 sequences are SGDLS and YYNGEE. The CDR3 is 16 residues long. With 3 bases removed from V and 3 bases from J, the gap between germline ends came to 16 bases. The CDR3 sequence: CASSATGRSFYNEQFF. CDR3 sequence (DNA): TGTGCCAGCAGCGCCACAGGGAGATCATTCTACAATGAGCAGTTCTTC.

The chain employs TRBV6-1 and TRBJ2-2; D may be TRBD1 (6 bases). The V gene lost 6 bases and the J gene lost 5 bases, with 10 bases spanning the gap. Germline CDR1 is MNHNS and CDR2 is SASEGT. The CDR3 runs to 13 residues. The CDR3 loop reads CASSDGQTGELFF. DNA of the CDR3: TGTGCCAGCAGCGACGGACAGACCGGGGAGCTGTTTTTT.

This chain joins TRBV4-1 and TRBJ2-2, with TRBD2 matching 7 bases. The CDR3 runs to 16 residues. Unmatched junction bases numbered 9, after V lost 4 bases and J lost 4 bases. Germline V gene data show CDR1 as MGHRA and CDR2 as YSYEKL. The CDR3 protein is CASSLLGGSPTGELFF. In DNA form, the CDR3 reads TGCGCCAGCAGCCTCTTGGGGGGGTCCCCCACCGGGGAGCTGTTTTTT.

For the CDR3, the DNA is TGTGCCAGCAGCGCTTCCGGGACTAGCGGAGTCAATGAGCAGTTCTTC. Residues: CASSASGTSGVNEQFF. J is TRBJ2-1 and V is TRBV9, with 11 bases lining up with TRBD2. The CDR3 spans 16 residues. Germline lookup yields CDR1 SGDLS and CDR2 YYNGEE. The V segment lost 3 bases and the J segment 6 bases; nucleotides outside the gene matches: 8. Together with reference TRBV9 and TRBJ2-1, the CDR3 gives the full variable domain: DSGVTQTPKHLITATGQRVTLRCSPRSGDLSVYWYQQSLDQGLQFLIQYYNGEERAKGNILERFSAQQFPDLHSELNLSSLELGDSALYFCASSASGTSGVNEQFFGPGTRLTVL.

This clone has only one observation. This chain links TRBV15 with TRBJ2-7; D remains unclear. Trimming pared 3 bases from V and 3 bases from J, leaving 9 bases between. CDR3 length: 13 residues. The V gene's germline CDR1 is LNHNV and CDR2 YYDKDF (reference sequence). The CDR3 bases are TGTGCCACCAGCAGGACTGGCGGCTACGAGCAGTACTTC. Amino acids: CATSRTGGYEQYF.

The gene calls are TRBV9 and TRBJ1-4; D remains unclear. Trimming shortened V by 1 base and J by 0 bases, and 7 bases separated the two germline ends. The germline V gene has CDR1 SGDLS and CDR2 YYNGEE. The CDR3 extends over 15 amino acids. The CDR3 protein is CASSVTPATNEKLFF. CDR3 nucleotides: TGTGCCAGCAGCGTAACCCCTGCAACTAATGAAAAACTGTTTTTT.

The chain uses TRBV5-1 and TRBJ2-2; no clear D. This CDR3 comprises 15 residues. From germline, CDR1 is SGHRS and CDR2 YFSETQ. V was clipped by 1 base and J by 4 bases, with 11 bases between them. CDR3 region: CASSLLGRGTGELFF. For the CDR3, the DNA is TGCGCCAGCAGCTTGTTAGGGCGTGGCACCGGGGAGCTGTTTTTT. Drawing the rest from reference TRBV5-1 and TRBJ2-2, the complete variable domain is KAGVTQTPRYLIKTRGQQVTLSCSPISGHRSVSWYQQTPGQGLQFLFEYFSETQRNKGNFPGRFSGRQFSNSRSEMNVSTLELGDSALYLCASSLLGRGTGELFFGEGSRLTVL.

The rearrangement links TRBV7-9 to TRBJ2-2; D might be TRBD1 (5 bases). Germline V lookup: CDR1 SEHNR, CDR2 FQNEAQ (reference sequence). This CDR3 has 16 residues. Trimming left V 3 bases short and J 4 bases short, with 15 bases between. The CDR3 reads CASSFTRASGTGELFF. CDR3 nucleotides: TGTGCCAGCAGCTTTACCAGGGCCTCGGGCACCGGGGAGCTGTTTTTT. Full variable domain (remainder filled in from reference TRBV7-9 and TRBJ2-2): DTGVSQNPRHKITKRGQNVTFRCDPISEHNRLYWYRQTLGQGPEFLTYFQNEAQLEKSRLLSDRFSAERPKGSFSTLEIQRTEQGDSAMYLCASSFTRASGTGELFFGEGSRLTVL.

The chain couples TRBV5-6 to TRBJ2-7; D not resolved. Germline V gives CDR1 SGHDT, CDR2 YYEEEE. Trimming removed 1 base at V and 1 base at J, with 9 bases between. This CDR3 is built from 14 residues. CDR3 DNA sequence: TGTGCCAGCAGCTTGCTGGCCTCATCCTACGAGCAGTACTTC. Translation gives CASSLLASSYEQYF.